This entry lists 13 T cell receptor beta chains sequenced from one sample in a study of tumor and adjacent non-tumor tissue in lung cancer. The library came from three nested PCR rounds adapted from ARM-PCR protocols. Using its own MiXCR run on the multiplex PCR reads, TCRdb lists one record per CDR3 protein. The sample lists 70,000 or so distinct CDR3 sequences, 55% to 75% seen once, with around 20% in the top ten. RNA was extracted from bulk tissue without any cell sorting. Sequencing was carried out using lung tumor tissue. These receptors were taken from a middle-aged man with non-small cell lung cancer.

This chain uses TRBV25-1 with TRBJ2-2; D possibly corresponds to TRBD2 (5 bases). The CDR3 totals 14 residues. Germline V CDR1 and CDR2: MGHDK, SYGVNS. V dropped 8 bases and J dropped 3 bases, with 13 bases sitting between them. CDR3 amino acids: CASGWTLHTGELFF. CDR3 sequence (DNA): TGTGCCAGCGGATGGACTCTCCACACCGGGGAGCTGTTTTTT.

The V call is TRBV4-1, the J call TRBJ2-7; 7 bases fit TRBD1. This CDR3 contains 14 residues. Germline V CDR1 and CDR2: MGHRA, YSYEKL. V lost 8 bases and J lost 11; bases outside the gene matches: 18. CDR3 protein: CASCYGQVAGEKYF. Written as DNA, the CDR3 is TGCGCCAGCTGCTACGGACAGGTGGCAGGGGAGAAGTACTTC.

With respect to this clonotype: A junction boundary mismatches the germline segment, possibly from a read error. The genes are TRBV11-2 and TRBJ2-2; 9 bases are shared with TRBD2. In germline, CDR1 is SGHAT, CDR2 FQNNGV. The CDR3 has 18 residues. CDR3: CAISLEGGASGKTWELFF. The CDR3 nucleotides read TGTGCCATCAGCTTAGAGGGGGGGGCTAGCGGGAAGACCTGGGAGTTGTTTTTT. Full variable domain (rest looked up from reference TRBV11-2 and TRBJ2-2): EAGVAQSPRYKIIEKRQSVAFWCNPISGHATLYWYQQILGQGPKLLIQFQNNGVVDDSQLPKDRFSAERLKGVDSTLKIQPAKLEDSAVYLCAISLEGGASGKTWELFFGEGSRLTVL.

The chain carries TRBV2 and TRBJ2-7; perhaps TRBD2 as D (6 bases). From germline, CDR1 is SNHLY and CDR2 FYNNEI. V was clipped by 7 bases and J by 4 bases, with 11 bases between them. The CDR3 consists of 12 residues. CDR3 region: CASKEGGYEQYF. The CDR3 DNA is TGTGCCAGCAAAGAGGGAGGTTACGAGCAGTACTTC.

The chain links TRBV6-1 to TRBJ2-1, with D uncertain. This CDR3 is built from 12 residues. Per the germline V gene, CDR1 is MNHNS and CDR2 is SASEGT. The CDR3: CGRSMGRSEQFF. The CDR3, as DNA: TGTGGCAGGAGTATGGGTCGGTCCGAGCAGTTCTTC.

With regard to this clonotype: The germline gene is not matched at one end of the junction; a read error may be the cause. J is TRBJ2-5 and V is TRBV6-5; D uncertain. The CDR3 has 16 residues. Germline V gives CDR1 MNHEY, CDR2 SVGAGI. CDR3 sequence: CTSNYSFTSNQETQYF. Written as DNA, the CDR3 is TGTACCAGCAATTACTCATTTACCAGCAACCAAGAGACCCAGTACTTC.

This clonotype turned up a few times. A clone one base away is much larger, so this may be a read error. The chain links TRBV12-3 or TRBV12-4 to TRBJ1-6, with 8 bases aligning to TRBD1. V lost 6 bases and J lost 7; bases outside the gene matches: 8. CDR3 length: 15 amino acids. The CDR3 DNA follows: TGTGCCAGCAGCCGGGCCCGGGACAGGAATTCACCCCTCCACTTT. Translated: CASSRARDRNSPLHF.

This clonotype showed up just a few times. One junction end does not reproduce the germline sequence, and a read error may be involved. V gene TRBV6-1 combines with J gene TRBJ2-7; 8 bases fit TRBD2. The CDR3 spans 15 residues. The germline V gene has CDR1 MNHNS and CDR2 SASEGT. The CDR3 is CASSSVAGSSYEQYF. The CDR3 DNA is TGTGCTAGCAGTTCCGTAGCGGGGAGCTCCTACGAGCAGTACTTC.

This clonotype was recorded many times. The chain links TRBV7-8 to TRBJ2-1, with 7 bases matching TRBD1. CDR1 and CDR2 from the germline V gene are SGHVS and FQNEAQ. The junction had 10 bases not matched to a gene; V was cut back by 8 bases and J by 0 bases. CDR3 length equals 16 residues. This CDR3 reads CASLNRGKGSYNEQFF. CDR3 coding DNA: TGTGCCAGCCTCAACAGGGGCAAGGGCTCCTACAATGAGCAGTTCTTC. Using reference TRBV7-8 and TRBJ2-1 for the parts outside the CDR3, the full variable domain is GAGVSQSPRYKVAKRGQDVALRCDPISGHVSLFWYQQALGQGPEFLTYFQNEAQLDKSGLPSDRFFAERPEGSVSTLKIQRTQQEDSAVYLCASLNRGKGSYNEQFFGPGTRLTVL.

A single count supports this clonotype. No conserved phenylalanine or tryptophan ends this CDR3, so it is likely a read error. The chain couples TRBV28 to TRBJ2-3; D is unclear. The CDR3 runs to 13 residues. V was pared by 8 bases and J by 0 bases, with 9 bases between. Germline-derived CDR1 and CDR2 are MDHEN and SYDVKM. The CDR3 DNA reads as TGTGCCAGCGGGAAGGGTAGCACAGATACGCAGTATCTT. Translated: CASGKGSTDTQYL.

This clonotype has a handful of counts. The rearrangement uses TRBV20-1 and TRBJ2-1, with 11 nucleotides matching TRBD2. CDR1 is DFQATT, CDR2 SNEGSKA, per germline (reference sequence). The CDR3 runs to 15 residues. V lost 3 bases and J lost 8; bases outside the gene matches: 9. The CDR3 nucleotides are TGCAGTGCTAGCCTCCGGACTAGCGGGTGGGATGAGCAGTTCTTC. Its translation: CSASLRTSGWDEQFF.

About this clonotype: The conserved phenylalanine or tryptophan normally closing the CDR3 is absent here, so this likely arose from a read error. The chain joins TRBV11-3 to TRBJ2-5; 7 bases align to TRBD2. CDR1 SGHNT and CDR2 YENEEA come from the germline V gene. The CDR3 extends over 17 amino acids. The DNA of the CDR3 is TGTGCCAGCGGCTTATCGGCTAGCGGAGGTTTACAAGAGACCCAGTACCTC. It yields the protein CASGLSASGGLQETQYL.

A remark on this clonotype: The conserved phenylalanine or tryptophan is not found at the CDR3 terminus, so this likely reflects a read error. The CDR3 nucleotides are TGTGCCAGCAGTTTAAGGGGGACAGGGGTGGGCAATCAGCCCCAGCATCTT. This sequence encodes CASSLRGTGVGNQPQHL. The V call is TRBV28, the J call TRBJ1-5; the match to TRBD1 covers 10 bases. The CDR3 spans 17 residues. Losses at the gene ends were 2 bases for V and 2 bases for J; bases not matched to a gene: 6. From germline, CDR1 is MDHEN and CDR2 SYDVKM.